A selection of T cell receptor beta chains follows, all from one sample in a study of cytomegalovirus exposure and HLA in healthy donors. Generated by immunoSEQ multiplex PCR, the TCRdb table keeps only in-frame clones and is missing some. In the table there are more than 90,000 clones, around 88% of which are singletons. The sample comprised PBMCs. These TCRs come from a man between 18 and 29 years old in good health and CMV-seronegative. The CDR3 runs from the conserved cysteine through the conserved F or W. The D gene is left open where the match is weak. Clone sizes are given selectively: once, few, many, or a class where the clone is expanded.

v_gene,len,d_gene,abundance,j_gene,CDR3aa,CDR3nt
TRBV4-1,15,.,.,TRBJ2-7,CASSQDGRGSYEQYF,TGCGCCAGCAGCCAAGATGGCAGGGGTTCCTACGAGCAGTACTTC
TRBV28,16,TRBD1,.,TRBJ1-5,CASSHDRGRSNQPQHF,TGTGCCAGCAGTCACGACAGGGGAAGGAGCAATCAGCCCCAGCATTTT
TRBV5-8,16,TRBD1,.,TRBJ1-5,CASSPGTGYGRQPQHF,TGTGCCAGCAGCCCCGGGACAGGGTACGGTCGTCAGCCCCAGCATTTT
TRBV27,12,.,few,TRBJ2-7,CASSLGGYEQYF,TGTGCCAGCAGCCTCGGGGGCTACGAGCAGTACTTC
TRBV10-3,17,TRBD2,.,TRBJ2-7,CAISEFSSGGKSGEQYF,TGTGCCATCAGTGAGTTCTCTTCCGGGGGGAAAAGCGGAGAGCAGTACTTC
TRBV5-4,15,TRBD2,.,TRBJ2-5,CASSSRTRSAETQYF,TGTGCCAGCAGCTCGCGGACTAGGAGTGCAGAGACCCAGTACTTC
TRBV2,15,.,.,TRBJ2-6,CASKDRTSGANVLTF,TGTGCCAGCAAAGACAGAACCTCTGGGGCCAACGTCCTGACTTTC
TRBV5-4,16,TRBD1,.,TRBJ1-2,CASRTGQGASNYGYTF,TGTGCCAGCAGGACGGGACAGGGGGCGAGTAACTATGGCTACACCTTC
TRBV2,14,.,.,TRBJ1-1,CASSFQGSIPEAFF,TGTGCCAGCAGTTTTCAGGGTTCAATCCCTGAAGCTTTCTTT
TRBV30,15,TRBD1,.,TRBJ1-1,CAWSAGDRVASEAFF,TGTGCCTGGAGTGCGGGGGACAGGGTTGCGTCTGAAGCTTTCTTT
TRBV5-1,15,.,.,TRBJ1-3,CASSLDSTLGNTIYF,TGCGCCAGCAGCTTGGACAGCACCTTGGGAAACACCATATATTTT
TRBV5-1,15,.,.,TRBJ2-2,CASSLDRPNTGELFF,TGCGCCAGCAGCCTTGACAGGCCGAACACCGGGGAGCTGTTTTTT
TRBV6-6,14,TRBD2,.,TRBJ2-7,CASSYGGEPYEQYF,TGTGCCAGCAGTTATGGGGGGGAACCCTACGAGCAGTACTTC
TRBV18,15,TRBD2,.,TRBJ2-2,CASSPLAGNTGELFF,TGTGCCAGCTCACCACTAGCGGGAAACACCGGGGAGCTGTTTTTT
TRBV19,14,.,.,TRBJ1-2,CASSISGGGYGYTF,TGTGCCAGTAGTATAAGCGGGGGAGGCTATGGCTACACCTTC
TRBV13,14,TRBD2,.,TRBJ2-7,CASSLSGRAYEQYF,TGTGCCAGCAGCCTTAGCGGGAGGGCCTACGAGCAGTACTTC
TRBV4-3,15,TRBD1,.,TRBJ1-1,CASSQDWGTGFEAFF,TGCGCCAGCAGCCAAGATTGGGGGACAGGATTTGAAGCTTTCTTT
TRBV28,15,.,.,TRBJ1-4,CASRGWGQGNEKLFF,TGTGCCAGCAGGGGCTGGGGGCAAGGAAATGAAAAACTGTTTTTT
TRBV16,16,.,few,TRBJ2-7,CASSQSFQGRAYEQYF,TGTGCCAGCAGCCAATCATTTCAGGGGAGGGCATACGAGCAGTACTTC
TRBV12-5,12,.,.,TRBJ2-1,CASAPEWSEQFF,TGTGCTAGTGCCCCCGAGTGGTCGGAGCAGTTCTTC
TRBV5-5,15,TRBD1,.,TRBJ2-1,CASSAGQGSYNEQFF,TGTGCCAGCAGCGCGGGACAGGGGTCCTACAATGAGCAGTTCTTC
TRBV6-1,14,.,.,TRBJ2-1,CASILQGLYNEQFF,TGTGCCAGCATCTTACAGGGATTATACAATGAGCAGTTCTTC
TRBV30,13,.,few,TRBJ2-7,CAWSEGAADEQYF,TGTGCCTGGAGTGAAGGGGCCGCCGACGAGCAGTACTTC
TRBV9,15,TRBD2,.,TRBJ2-7,CASSGGSGSSYEQYF,TGTGCCAGCAGCGGAGGGAGCGGGAGCTCCTACGAGCAGTACTTC
TRBV29-1,11,.,.,TRBJ1-2,CSADGTKGYTF,TGCAGCGCCGACGGGACAAAGGGCTACACCTTC
TRBV7-2,13,.,.,TRBJ2-1,CASSLGSRESMFF,TGTGCCAGCAGCTTAGGTTCCCGGGAGTCGATGTTCTTC
TRBV10-3,15,TRBD1,few,TRBJ2-7,CAISTPGQGAYEQYF,TGTGCCATTTCAACCCCGGGACAGGGGGCCTACGAGCAGTACTTC
TRBV9,15,TRBD1,.,TRBJ2-1,CASSPRDRAYNEQFF,TGTGCCAGCAGCCCACGTGACAGGGCCTACAATGAGCAGTTCTTC
TRBV27,14,.,.,TRBJ2-2,CASSLYMGRGELFF,TGTGCCAGCAGTTTATATATGGGGAGAGGGGAGCTGTTTTTT
TRBV5-1,13,.,.,TRBJ2-4,CASSLAGHSIQYF,TGCGCCAGCAGCTTGGCCGGACACAGCATTCAGTACTTC
TRBV9,15,TRBD1,.,TRBJ1-4,CASSVAGGTNEKLFF,TGTGCCAGCAGCGTAGCAGGGGGGACTAATGAAAAACTGTTTTTT
TRBV5-1,16,TRBD2,.,TRBJ2-1,CASSFGTSSQYNEQFF,TGCGCCAGCAGCTTTGGGACTAGCTCCCAGTACAATGAGCAGTTCTTC
TRBV27,13,.,.,TRBJ1-2,CASSLDRNYGYTF,TGTGCCAGCAGTTTAGATCGGAACTATGGCTACACCTTC
TRBV18,15,TRBD2,.,TRBJ2-1,CASQLKASGVNEQFF,TGTGCCAGCCAGCTCAAGGCTAGCGGGGTAAATGAGCAGTTCTTC
TRBV30,15,.,.,TRBJ1-1,CAWSVLRGLSTEAFF,TGTGCCTGGAGTGTACTGCGGGGGCTGAGCACTGAAGCTTTCTTT
TRBV10-1,12,.,.,TRBJ1-1,CASSRGGTEAFF,TGCGCCAGCAGCAGGGGCGGCACTGAAGCTTTCTTT
TRBV2,15,TRBD2,.,TRBJ2-5,CASSEEREGLETQYF,TGTGCCAGCAGTGAAGAGCGGGAGGGCCTGGAGACCCAGTACTTC
TRBV5-1,15,.,.,TRBJ2-5,CASSPSQGNGETQYF,TGCGCCAGCAGCCCAAGTCAGGGTAATGGGGAGACCCAGTACTTC
TRBV25-1,14,.,.,TRBJ2-7,CASSAFDGTYEQYF,TGTGCCAGCAGTGCCTTCGACGGGACCTACGAGCAGTACTTC
TRBV7-9,15,TRBD1,.,TRBJ1-6,CASSADRDRNSPLHF,TGTGCCAGCAGCGCAGACAGGGACCGGAATTCACCCCTCCACTTT
TRBV7-6,15,.,.,TRBJ2-1,CASSYSPFSYNEQFF,TGTGCCAGCAGCTATAGCCCATTCTCCTACAATGAGCAGTTCTTC
TRBV18,14,TRBD1,.,TRBJ2-7,CASKRAGGPYEQYF,TGTGCCAGCAAAAGGGCAGGGGGTCCCTACGAGCAGTACTTC
TRBV6-1,13,.,.,TRBJ1-5,CASTRQTNQPQHF,TGTGCCAGCACCCGACAGACCAATCAGCCCCAGCATTTT
TRBV11-2,14,TRBD1,.,TRBJ2-7,CASSRNRGPYEQYF,TGTGCCAGCAGCCGCAACAGGGGGCCTTACGAGCAGTACTTC
TRBV6-5,13,.,.,TRBJ1-2,CASRPTANYGYTF,TGTGCCAGCAGGCCGACAGCCAACTATGGCTACACCTTC
TRBV6-4,13,.,.,TRBJ1-1,CASSDTRNTEAFF,TGTGCCAGCAGTGACACGAGGAACACTGAAGCTTTCTTT
TRBV2,15,TRBD2,.,TRBJ2-3,CASRKLAGAPDTQYF,TGTGCCAGCCGCAAGTTAGCGGGAGCCCCAGATACGCAGTATTTT
TRBV6-1,15,TRBD1,.,TRBJ2-7,CASSEGQGAFHEQYF,TGTGCCAGCAGTGAGGGACAGGGGGCGTTCCACGAGCAGTACTTC
TRBV12-2,16,.,once,TRBJ2-1,CASPPLQREGLNEQFF,TGTGCAAGCCCGCCCCTACAGCGGGAGGGCCTCAATGAGCAGTTCTTC
TRBV27,15,TRBD2,few,TRBJ2-7,CASSPNRLAGGGQYF,TGTGCCAGCAGTCCAAACCGACTAGCGGGAGGAGGGCAGTACTTC